The 10 T cell receptor beta chains listed next were all sequenced from one sample in a study of control samples from healthy donors and cancer patients. Sequenced by immunoSEQ multiplex PCR; TCRdb stores in-frame clones only, minus some. Among about 120,000 clones listed, 85% to 95% were seen once. The sample consisted of blood. These receptors were taken from a young man in good health.

The rearrangement uses TRBV9 and TRBJ2-2; D gene uncertain. The germline V gene has CDR1 SGDLS and CDR2 YYNGEE. There are 14 residues in the CDR3. The V end was cut by 0 bases, the J end by 7 bases, with 10 bases between. The CDR3, as DNA: TGTGCCAGCAGCGTAGTAGGAGTCGACGGGGAGCTGTTTTTT. Translating it yields CASSVVGVDGELFF.

The V call is TRBV9, the J call TRBJ1-2; TRBD1 matches 9 bases. V shed 3 bases, J shed 10 bases, and the junction held 1 base outside the gene matches. Germline CDR1 and CDR2: SGDLS and YYNGEE. The CDR3 covers 11 residues. The CDR3 spells CASSDRGHYTF. In DNA, the CDR3 is TGTGCCAGCAGCGACAGGGGGCACTACACCTTC.

This sequence joins TRBV23-1 and TRBJ1-3; possible D gene TRBD1, 6 bases. TRBV23-1 is recorded as an ORF, its role being uncertain. V was pared by 3 bases and J by 0 bases, with 21 bases between. The CDR3 spans 19 residues. This CDR3 reads CASSHTDRTKYLSGNTIYF. The DNA for the CDR3 is TGCGCCAGCAGTCATACGGACAGAACCAAATACCTCTCTGGAAACACCATATATTTT.

In DNA, the CDR3 is TGTGCCAGCAGCGCCTCCTCTGGGCAGGGTCATGGCTACACCTTC. It codes for CASSASSGQGHGYTF. This chain uses TRBV5-4 with TRBJ1-2, with TRBD1 as a possible D gene (5 bases). This CDR3 region has 15 residues. Trimming removed 4 bases at V and 6 bases at J, with 19 bases between. From germline, CDR1 is SGHNT and CDR2 YYREEE (reference sequence).

The chain joins TRBV5-4 to TRBJ1-2, with no clear D. The germline V gene encodes CDR1 SGHNT and CDR2 YYREEE (reference sequence). The CDR3 is made up of 13 amino acids. The germline V and J ends were trimmed by 0 bases and 3 bases, with 6 bases remaining between them. The CDR3 region has the DNA TGTGCCAGCAGCTTGGAGGAACACTATGGCTACACCTTC. This sequence encodes CASSLEEHYGYTF.

This clone was recorded only once. The V call is TRBV9, the J call TRBJ2-5; a weak D match, TRBD2 (6 bases). From germline, CDR1 is SGDLS and CDR2 YYNGEE. V lost 0 bases to trimming and J lost 5 bases, with 14 bases between them. CDR3 length: 15 amino acids. The CDR3 DNA reads as TGTGCCAGCAGCGTAGGGGACTGGGGACGGGAGACCCAGTACTTC. Protein sequence: CASSVGDWGRETQYF.

CDR3 sequence (DNA): TGTGCCAGCAGCTTAACAGGGAATACTGAAGCTTTCTTT. Translating gives CASSLTGNTEAFF. V and J are TRBV5-4 and TRBJ1-1; a possible D gene is TRBD1 (6 bases). Deletions cut 2 bases from V and 5 bases from J, with 10 bases between. Germline CDR1 is SGHNT and CDR2 is YYREEE (reference sequence). The CDR3 totals 13 residues.

The chain joins TRBV30 to TRBJ1-6; D remains ambiguous. Germline CDR1 and CDR2: GTSNPN and SVGIG (reference sequence). The CDR3 contains 15 residues. Trimming removed 0 bases from V and 0 bases from J, with 6 bases in between. Written as DNA, the CDR3 is TGTGCCTGGAGTGTACCGAGCTCCTATAATTCACCCCTCCACTTT. This gives the protein CAWSVPSSYNSPLHF.

J is TRBJ1-5 and V is TRBV24-1; D remains unclear. Trimming cost V 3 bases and J 1 base, with 15 bases left between them. The CDR3 has 17 amino acids. Germline assignment: CDR1 KGHDR and CDR2 SFDVKD. The CDR3: CATSDTTGPGSNQPQHF. DNA of the CDR3: TGTGCCACCAGTGATACTACCGGGCCCGGGAGCAATCAGCCCCAGCATTTT.

The gene calls are TRBV27 and TRBJ2-2; 7 bases are shared with TRBD1. The germline V gene has CDR1 MNHEY and CDR2 SMNVEV (reference sequence). V lost 10 bases to trimming and J lost 2 bases; unmatched junction nucleotides: 7. The CDR3 runs 14 residues. The CDR3 DNA is TGTGCCACCCTAGGGACAGAAAACACCGGGGAGCTGTTTTTT. Amino acid sequence: CATLGTENTGELFF.